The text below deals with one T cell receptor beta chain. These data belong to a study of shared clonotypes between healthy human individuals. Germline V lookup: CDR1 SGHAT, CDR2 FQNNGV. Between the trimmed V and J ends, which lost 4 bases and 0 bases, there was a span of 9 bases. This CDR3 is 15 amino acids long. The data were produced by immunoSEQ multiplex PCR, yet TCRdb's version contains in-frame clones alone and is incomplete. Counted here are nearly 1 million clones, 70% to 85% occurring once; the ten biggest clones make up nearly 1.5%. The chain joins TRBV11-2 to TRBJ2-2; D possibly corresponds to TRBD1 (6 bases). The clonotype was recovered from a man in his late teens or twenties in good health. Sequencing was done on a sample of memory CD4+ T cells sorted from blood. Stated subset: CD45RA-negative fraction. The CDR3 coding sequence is TGTGCCAGCAGCTCCAGGGGAACGAACACCGGGGAGCTGTTTTTT. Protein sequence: CASSSRGTNTGELFF.